A selection of T cell receptor beta chains follows, all from one sample in a study of technical replicates of blood from a few donors. Profiling relied on immunoSEQ multiplex PCR, and the TCRdb table lists in-frame clones only, not all of them. The sample has tens of thousands of clones, nearly 97% seen once. Sequencing was done on a sample of T cells isolated from PBMCs. The source of these receptors is a human donor in good health. Each CDR3 is given with its conserved first and last residue. The D gene is left open where the match is weak. Clone size is given for some rows only: seen once, a few or many times, or a class if the clone is expanded.

clone_size,d_call,j_call,v_call,cdr3_length,cdr3_nt,cdr3_aa
.,.,TRBJ1-5,TRBV2,12,TGTGCCAGCAGTCTAGAAACCCAGCCCCAGCATTTT,CASSLETQPQHF
.,.,TRBJ2-7,TRBV7-6,15,TGTGCCAGCAGCAGGGGGACCTTGGACCCCTACGAGCAGTACTTC,CASSRGTLDPYEQYF
.,TRBD2,TRBJ2-7,TRBV10-3,15,TGTGCCATCACGTCCGGGACTAGCGGGACCTACGAGCAGTACTTC,CAITSGTSGTYEQYF
.,TRBD1,TRBJ1-2,TRBV6-5,13,TGTGCCAGCAGTGATACATGGACAGGGTTAGGCACCTTC,CASSDTWTGLGTF
.,.,TRBJ2-1,TRBV7-2,14,TGTGCCAGCAGCTTAGAGTGGACATTAAATGAGCAGTTCTTC,CASSLEWTLNEQFF
.,TRBD2,TRBJ2-4,TRBV5-4,17,TGTGCCAGCAGCTTGTCAAGCACGGGACTAGGCAAAAACATTCAGTACTTC,CASSLSSTGLGKNIQYF
.,.,TRBJ1-3,TRBV4-1,19,TGCGCCAGCAGCCCTAGACAGTCCTCTGCCCCCTACTCTGGAAACACCATATATTTT,CASSPRQSSAPYSGNTIYF
.,TRBD2,TRBJ2-3,TRBV5-1,17,TGCGCCAGCAACTCATTAGCGGGAAGAACTGGGACAGATACGCAGTATTTT,CASNSLAGRTGTDTQYF
once,TRBD1,TRBJ1-1,TRBV7-9,16,TGTGCCAGCAGCTTAGGGGCGACAGGGTGGGACACTGAAGCTTTCTTT,CASSLGATGWDTEAFF
.,TRBD2,TRBJ2-1,TRBV7-2,14,TGTGCCAGCAGCTTAGACCCTAGCGGGGGGGAGCAGTTCTTC,CASSLDPSGGEQFF
.,TRBD2,TRBJ2-5,TRBV5-4,17,TGTGCCAGCAGCTCAAAAGACGGGGGGGCCTTTGGGGAGACCCAGTACTTC,CASSSKDGGAFGETQYF
.,.,TRBJ2-1,TRBV28,14,TGTGCCAGCCTACGGCAGATCGGGGACAATGAGCAGTTCTTC,CASLRQIGDNEQFF
.,TRBD1,TRBJ2-7,TRBV15,17,TGTGCCACCAGCAGAGGCCCCCAGGACAGGGGAGTGTACGAGCAGTACTTC,CATSRGPQDRGVYEQYF
.,.,TRBJ1-2,TRBV11-2,14,TGTGCCAGCAGGGTTGGGTGGTCACAGGGTGGCTACACCTTC,CASRVGWSQGGYTF
.,.,TRBJ1-5,TRBV28,15,TGTGCCAGCAGTTTATGGGCAATAGGGGGTCAGCCCCAGCATTTT,CASSLWAIGGQPQHF
.,.,TRBJ1-2,TRBV5-4,16,TGTGCCAGCAGCTTGGGTGGTTTGAACTCGCGAATTGGCTACACCTTC,CASSLGGLNSRIGYTF
.,TRBD1,TRBJ1-5,TRBV6-1,18,TGTGCCAGCAGTGAAAGGCGGGGACAGTGGAATAGCAATCAGCCCCAGCATTTT,CASSERRGQWNSNQPQHF
.,.,TRBJ1-1,TRBV15,13,TGTGCCACCAGCGGACGAGGGGGGGCTGAAGCTTTCTTT,CATSGRGGAEAFF
.,.,TRBJ2-5,TRBV7-7,14,TGTGCCAGCAGCCAGGGGAGAGGCCAAGAGACCCAGTACTTC,CASSQGRGQETQYF
.,TRBD1,TRBJ1-1,TRBV19,15,TGTGCCAGTAGTATAGGGACAGGAGTAACTACTGAAGCTTTCTTT,CASSIGTGVTTEAFF
.,TRBD1,TRBJ2-7,TRBV7-9,16,TGTGCCAGCAGCTTACAGTTCGGGACAGGGGGCTACGAGCAGTACTTC,CASSLQFGTGGYEQYF
once,.,TRBJ2-3,TRBV14,13,TGTGCCAGCGGGCCCCGAACCACAGATACGCAGTATTTT,CASGPRTTDTQYF
.,.,TRBJ1-1,TRBV5-1,14,TGCGCCAGCAGCTTGGAGCAGGGTTCGGATGAAGCTTTCTTT,CASSLEQGSDEAFF
once,.,TRBJ2-7,TRBV4-1,14,TGCGCCAGCAGCCAAGGGTTCAGCTCCTACGAGCAGTACTTC,CASSQGFSSYEQYF
.,.,TRBJ2-1,TRBV29-1,10,TGCAGCACCGAGGGCTCGCAGCAGTTCTTC,CSTEGSQQFF
.,TRBD2,TRBJ2-7,TRBV6-5,16,TGTGCCAGCAGTTACTCATCGACTAGCGGGACCTCCGAGCAGTACTTC,CASSYSSTSGTSEQYF
.,.,TRBJ2-7,TRBV7-8,11,TGTGCCAGCAGCTTACTGTACGAGCAGTACTTC,CASSLLYEQYF
.,TRBD2,TRBJ2-7,TRBV5-1,14,TGCGCCAGCAGCATGTCCGGGGAGGGCTACGAGCAGTACTTC,CASSMSGEGYEQYF
.,.,TRBJ2-7,TRBV7-9,14,TGTGCCAGCAGCACAGGTAGGGGATTCGACGAGCAGTACTTC,CASSTGRGFDEQYF
.,TRBD1,TRBJ1-1,TRBV5-8,14,TGTGCCAGCAGCTTGGAGGTCAGGGGGACTGAAGCTTTCTTT,CASSLEVRGTEAFF
.,TRBD1,TRBJ1-5,TRBV6-4,19,TGTGCCAGCAGTGCGCACGGGACAGGGGACCTTATTAGTATAGAGCCCCAGCATTTT,CASSAHGTGDLISIEPQHF
.,TRBD1,TRBJ1-1,TRBV11-3,11,TGTGCCAGCAGCTTGGACAGGAGGGCTTTCTTT,CASSLDRRAFF
.,TRBD2,TRBJ2-7,TRBV4-1,18,TGCGCCAGCAGCCAAAGGTTACTTACTAGCGGGAGAATCCACGAGCAGTACTTC,CASSQRLLTSGRIHEQYF
.,TRBD1,TRBJ2-2,TRBV19,14,TGTGCCAGTACCATACAGGGGGCGGTCGGGGAGCTGTTTTTT,CASTIQGAVGELFF
.,.,TRBJ1-5,TRBV30,15,TGTGCCTGGACGGACAGTGCTGGAGGCAATCAGCCCCAGCATTTT,CAWTDSAGGNQPQHF
.,.,TRBJ1-2,TRBV7-9,12,TGTGCCAGCAGTTGGGAGGGTAATGGCTACACCTTC,CASSWEGNGYTF
.,.,TRBJ2-6,TRBV9,14,TGTGCCAGCAGTCGACAGGCTGGGGCCAACGTCCTGACTTTC,CASSRQAGANVLTF
once,.,TRBJ2-5,TRBV5-8,16,TGTGCCAGCACCCACAAACAGGTATCCACGAGGGAGACCCAGTACTTC,CASTHKQVSTRETQYF
.,TRBD1,TRBJ1-5,TRBV28,12,TGTGCCAGCACGACAGGGGCTCAGCCCCAGCATTTT,CASTTGAQPQHF
.,TRBD1,TRBJ2-4,TRBV5-1,16,TGCGCCAGCAGCTTCTGGACAGGTTTAGCCAAAAACATTCAGTACTTC,CASSFWTGLAKNIQYF
.,.,TRBJ2-3,TRBV7-3,15,TGTGCCAGCAGCTCGTTCAGAGGGGGTACAGATACGCAGTATTTT,CASSSFRGGTDTQYF
.,.,TRBJ1-3,TRBV14,18,TGTGCCAGCAGCCAAGAAGGGGGGGGACCTGCATCTGGAAACACCATATATTTT,CASSQEGGGPASGNTIYF
.,.,TRBJ2-3,TRBV19,14,TGTGCCAGTACGCCCAGGACGGGGATAGATACGCAGTATTTT,CASTPRTGIDTQYF
.,.,TRBJ1-1,TRBV7-9,15,TGTGCCAGCAGCTTAAGAGGACAGATGAACACTGAAGCTTTCTTT,CASSLRGQMNTEAFF
.,TRBD1,TRBJ2-7,TRBV4-2,16,TGTGCCAGCAGCCAATCCACCGGGACAGGGGGGTTAGGGCAGTACTTC,CASSQSTGTGGLGQYF
.,.,TRBJ1-4,TRBV2,14,TGTGCCAGCAGTGTAGTCAGGATTAATGAAAAACTGTTTTTT,CASSVVRINEKLFF